The present T cell receptor (beta chain) was sequenced within a study of radiation and T cells in renal cell carcinoma. Turning to the study itself: Nephrectomy followed 15 Gy stereotactic body radiation by 4 weeks.

The V and J ends lost 3 bases and 1 base respectively, with 9 bases between them. The CDR3 is 14 amino acids. Germline V lookup: CDR1 MDHEN, CDR2 SYDVKM. Time point specified: baseline pretreatment blood. Treatment of the sample: 15 Gy SBRT to primary tumor, nephrectomy 4 weeks later. Only in-frame clones appear in the TCRdb table, and some are missing; sequencing was by immunoSEQ multiplex PCR. Counted here are about 160,000 clones, about nine tenths occurring once; the ten biggest clones make up around 4%. The sequence was collected from a woman between 65 and 79 years old with renal cell carcinoma. J is TRBJ1-1 and V is TRBV28; no clear D gene. Specimen: blood, collected from a patient whose treatment included radiotherapy and nephrectomy. CDR3 bases: TGTGCCAGCAGTTTCGGGGTGGGGAACACTGAAGCTTTCTTT. Translating it yields CASSFGVGNTEAFF.